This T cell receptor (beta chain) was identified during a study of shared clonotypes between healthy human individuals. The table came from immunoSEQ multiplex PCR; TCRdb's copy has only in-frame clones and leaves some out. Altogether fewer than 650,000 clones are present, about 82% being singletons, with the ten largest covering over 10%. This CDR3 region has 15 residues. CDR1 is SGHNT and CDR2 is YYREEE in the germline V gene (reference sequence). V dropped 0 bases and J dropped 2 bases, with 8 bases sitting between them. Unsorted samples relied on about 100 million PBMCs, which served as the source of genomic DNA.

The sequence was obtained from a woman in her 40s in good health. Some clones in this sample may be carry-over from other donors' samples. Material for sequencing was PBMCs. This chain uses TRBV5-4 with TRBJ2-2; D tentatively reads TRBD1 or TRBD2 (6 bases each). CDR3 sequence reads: CASSLAGGNTGELFF. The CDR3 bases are TGTGCCAGCAGCTTGGCCGGGGGCAACACCGGGGAGCTGTTTTTT.